This T cell receptor (beta chain) was found in a study of cytomegalovirus exposure and HLA in healthy donors. The protocol was immunoSEQ multiplex PCR, while the TCRdb copy is restricted to in-frame clones and leaves out a portion. The repertoire holds about 280,000 clones, approximately 88% seen once, with 0.92% in the top ten. Regarding this clone: Antigen: not known.

The study, taken as a whole, reports: The study put roughly 160 TCR beta chains on its list as cytomegalovirus-associated. Some public TCRs appeared in many individuals, while most sequences were rare.

The CDR3 extends over 13 amino acids. V was cut by 6 bases and J by 0 bases, with 8 bases left in between. Germline-derived CDR1 and CDR2 are MNHNS and SASEGT. The chain links TRBV6-1 to TRBJ1-2, with unresolved D. This clonotype originated in a woman in her late teens or twenties in good health and CMV-seronegative. Sequencing was done on a sample of PBMCs. Written as DNA, the CDR3 is TGTGCCAGCAGGGAACAGTCTAACTATGGCTACACCTTC. It is translated as CASREQSNYGYTF.